This passage covers 32 T cell receptor beta chains from one sample sequenced in a study of T-cell memory formation after mild COVID-19. TCRdb called the 5' RACE reads again in MiXCR, with one record for every CDR3 protein. The table includes 400,000 or so distinct CDR3 sequences, about 21% detected once. What was sequenced was PBMCs or a T cell subset sorted from them (not recorded which). Source of these receptors: an adult woman who had mild COVID-19 (a few samples of this study predate the infection). Cell type and time point are not known.

This clonotype was detected only a few times. The V and J genes are TRBV5-4 and TRBJ1-2; maybe TRBD1 (6 bases). V lost 0 bases, J lost 4 bases, and 10 bases lay in between. The germline V gene encodes CDR1 SGHNT and CDR2 YYREEE (reference sequence). The CDR3 has 14 residues. This CDR3 reads CASSLGGAPYGYTF. CDR3 nucleotide sequence: TGTGCCAGCAGCTTGGGGGGGGCCCCCTATGGCTACACCTTC.

This clonotype was found many times. The V gene is TRBV6-6, the J gene TRBJ2-5; the D gene is possibly TRBD1 (5 bases). The V gene lost 0 bases and the J gene lost 5 bases, with 10 bases spanning the gap. Germline loops: CDR1 MNHNY, CDR2 SVGAGI (reference sequence). This CDR3 has 14 residues. CDR3 in amino acids: CASSYSRVRETQYF. The CDR3 DNA reads as TGTGCCAGCAGTTACTCCAGGGTGAGGGAGACCCAGTACTTC.

This clonotype appeared a few times. The chain couples TRBV9 to TRBJ2-4; unclear D gene. Germline V lookup: CDR1 SGDLS, CDR2 YYNGEE. Deletions cut 0 bases from V and 0 bases from J, with 10 bases between. The CDR3 sequence is 16 residues long. The CDR3 is CASSVDPSLAKNIQYF. The CDR3 nucleotides are TGTGCCAGCAGCGTAGATCCATCGCTAGCCAAAAACATTCAGTACTTC. The whole variable domain, filled in from reference TRBV9 and TRBJ2-4, reads DSGVTQTPKHLITATGQRVTLRCSPRSGDLSVYWYQQSLDQGLQFLIQYYNGEERAKGNILERFSAQQFPDLHSELNLSSLELGDSALYFCASSVDPSLAKNIQYFGAGTRLSVL.

This chain joins TRBV29-1 and TRBJ2-4; 12 bases align to TRBD2. Trimming took 6 bases from V and 0 from J; bases not matched to a gene: 3. This CDR3 is 15 amino acids long. Germline lookup yields CDR1 SQVTM and CDR2 ANQGSEA. In nucleotides, the CDR3 is TGCAGCGTGCAACTAGCGGGAGGAGCCAAAAACATTCAGTACTTC. This gives the protein CSVQLAGGAKNIQYF.

The CDR3 coding sequence is TGTGCCATCCCGGACAGGGTAGGGTACGAGCAGTACTTC. Translating it yields CAIPDRVGYEQYF. V gene TRBV10-3 combines with J gene TRBJ2-7, with 8 bases that match TRBD1. The germline V gene encodes CDR1 ENHRY and CDR2 SYGVKD. This CDR3 is built from 13 residues. V lost 8 bases, J lost 4 bases, and 7 bases stayed unmatched.

This clonotype has only a few counts. The chain uses TRBV20-1 and TRBJ2-1; D remains ambiguous. The CDR3 covers 13 residues. The germline V and J ends were trimmed by 7 bases and 0 bases, with 10 bases remaining between them. Germline V gives CDR1 DFQATT, CDR2 SNEGSKA (reference sequence). The CDR3 DNA is TGCAGTGTCATTACCTTCTCCTACAATGAGCAGTTCTTC. This encodes CSVITFSYNEQFF.

The sample holds a few counts of this clonotype. The V call is TRBV7-9, the J call TRBJ2-5; D may be TRBD1 (6 bases). Germline values: CDR1 SEHNR, CDR2 FQNEAQ (reference sequence). The CDR3 sequence is 16 residues long. The V end lost 0 bases, the J end lost 4 bases, and 15 bases lay between the germline ends. CDR3 sequence reads: CASSLAGATGGETQYF. Written as DNA, the CDR3 is TGTGCCAGCAGCTTAGCGGGGGCCACGGGTGGAGAGACCCAGTACTTC.

The V and J genes are TRBV4-2 and TRBJ2-5, with 7 bases matching TRBD2. CDR3 length equals 17 residues. With V trimmed by 0 bases and J by 0 bases, 7 bases remained unmatched. In germline, CDR1 is LGHNA, CDR2 YNFKEQ. The chain's CDR3 is CASSQDFGRGYQETQYF. The DNA for the CDR3 is TGTGCCAGCAGCCAAGATTTTGGGCGGGGGTACCAAGAGACCCAGTACTTC.

This chain connects TRBV10-3 to TRBJ1-1, with D uncertain. Trimming removed 10 bases from V and 1 base from J, with 7 bases in between. The germline V gene has CDR1 ENHRY and CDR2 SYGVKD. The CDR3 totals 11 residues. For the CDR3, the DNA is TGTGCCACCTCGGGGAACACTGAAGCTTTCTTT. Translation: CATSGNTEAFF.

This clonotype has more than one count but fewer than ten. The chain combines TRBV7-9 with TRBJ2-1; the D gene could be TRBD1 or TRBD2 (6 bases each). This CDR3 is built from 15 residues. CDR1 SEHNR and CDR2 FQNEAQ come from the germline V gene (reference sequence). The germline V and J ends were trimmed by 5 bases and 9 bases, with 20 bases remaining between them. The CDR3 sequence: CASSPVDRPGGEQFF. The CDR3 coding sequence is TGTGCCAGCAGCCCCGTCGACAGGCCCGGGGGTGAGCAGTTCTTC.

The chain has TRBV12-3 or TRBV12-4 and TRBJ1-4, with a possible D match to TRBD1 (6 bases). Deletions cut 3 bases from V and 7 bases from J, with 24 bases between. This CDR3 contains 18 residues. The CDR3 sequence: CASSFAAGGNLFGEKLFF. In DNA, the CDR3 is TGTGCCAGCAGTTTCGCAGCGGGGGGCAACCTGTTTGGTGAAAAACTGTTTTTT.

The chain couples TRBV6-2 or TRBV6-3 to TRBJ1-1, with D perhaps TRBD1 (6 bases). Germline V gene sequence: CDR1 MNHEY, CDR2 SVGEGT. The CDR3 length is 11 residues. V lost 8 bases and J lost 10, with 14 bases in between. The CDR3 sequence is CASGQTGGAFF. Here the CDR3 DNA reads TGTGCCAGCGGACAGACGGGTGGAGCTTTCTTT.

This chain uses TRBV4-1 with TRBJ2-2; TRBD1 might be the D (6 bases). The germline CDR1 and CDR2 sequences are MGHRA and YSYEKL. With 3 bases removed from V and 1 base from J, the gap between germline ends came to 9 bases. The CDR3 has 15 residues. DNA for the CDR3: TGCGCCAGCAGCCATTGGACAGAGAACACCGGGGAGCTGTTTTTT. This gives the protein CASSHWTENTGELFF.

This clonotype appeared a few times. This chain links TRBV12-3 or TRBV12-4 with TRBJ1-6; 8 bases align to TRBD1. V dropped 1 base and J dropped 10; count of bases not matched to a gene: 3. This CDR3 region has 14 residues. CDR3 sequence reads: CASSLGTGRSPLHF. CDR3 DNA sequence: TGTGCCAGCAGTTTAGGGACAGGGAGATCACCCCTCCACTTT.

This clonotype was counted a few times. The genes are TRBV5-1 and TRBJ2-5, with D possibly TRBD2 on 6 matching bases. Trimming shortened V by 4 bases and J by 5 bases, and 15 bases separated the two germline ends. The V gene's germline CDR1 is SGHRS and CDR2 YFSETQ. This CDR3 spans 14 amino acids. The CDR3 loop is CASSGGRGPETQYF. DNA for the CDR3: TGCGCCAGCAGCGGCGGGCGGGGCCCGGAGACCCAGTACTTC.

This clonotype occurred a few times. The rearrangement joins TRBV7-6 to TRBJ2-4; tentative D call: TRBD1 (6 bases). V lost 5 bases, J lost 9 bases, and 14 bases lay in between. The CDR3 runs to 13 residues. Germline lookup yields CDR1 SGHVS and CDR2 FNYEAQ. The CDR3: CASSPGHGLIQYF. The CDR3 bases are TGTGCCAGCAGCCCGGGACACGGGCTCATTCAGTACTTC.

The genes are TRBV20-1 and TRBJ2-7, with 9 bases fitting TRBD1. Germline CDR1 DFQATT, CDR2 SNEGSKA (reference sequence). With 6 bases clipped from V and 4 bases from J, the junction kept 10 bases outside the gene matches. The CDR3 is 14 amino acids. The CDR3 coding sequence is TGCAGTGCCAAAGGGGAGGACAGGGGATACGAGCAGTACTTC. Protein product: CSAKGEDRGYEQYF.

This clonotype was counted only a few times. The chain recombines TRBV3-1 with TRBJ1-6, with D perhaps TRBD1 (5 bases). The V gene lost 0 bases and the J gene lost 10 bases, with 13 bases spanning the gap. Germline V gene sequence: CDR1 LGHDT, CDR2 YNNKEL (reference sequence). This CDR3 has 15 amino acids. The CDR3 bases are TGTGCCAGCAGCCAAGAGTTCCAGGGCGCATCACCCCTCCACTTT. It translates to CASSQEFQGASPLHF.

This sequence joins TRBV5-1 and TRBJ1-5, with D hard to call. This CDR3 contains 14 residues. The V gene lost 7 bases and the J gene lost 0 bases, with 11 bases spanning the gap. Germline V gives CDR1 SGHRS, CDR2 YFSETQ. In nucleotides, the CDR3 is TGCGCCAGCGCCCTTGGGGATAGCAATCAGCCCCAGCATTTT. Its protein is CASALGDSNQPQHF.

The chain employs TRBV5-1 and TRBJ2-1; D is uncertain. The CDR3 has 13 amino acids. CDR1 SGHRS and CDR2 YFSETQ come from the germline V gene. With 1 base removed from V and 5 bases from J, the gap between germline ends came to 7 bases. The CDR3 protein is CASSLFLNNEQFF. CDR3 coding DNA: TGCGCCAGCAGCTTGTTTCTTAACAATGAGCAGTTCTTC.

This clonotype was detected only a few times. The genes are TRBV24-1 and TRBJ2-3, with D hard to call. V was cut by 0 bases and J by 2 bases, with 8 bases left in between. The germline V gene encodes CDR1 KGHDR and CDR2 SFDVKD. The CDR3 covers 15 residues. CDR3 residues: CATSDLRQDTDTQYF. CDR3 DNA: TGTGCCACCAGTGATTTGCGGCAGGACACAGATACGCAGTATTTT.

This clonotype appeared many times. This chain connects TRBV27 to TRBJ2-3; no firm D call. Germline V gene data show CDR1 as MNHEY and CDR2 as SMNVEV (reference sequence). V was clipped by 3 bases and J by 0 bases, with 10 bases between them. The CDR3 is made up of 15 amino acids. In DNA form, the CDR3 reads TGTGCCAGCAGTTTTTCGAGAAGAAGCACAGATACGCAGTATTTT. It encodes CASSFSRRSTDTQYF.

The sample holds a few counts of this clonotype. The V and J genes are TRBV6-6 and TRBJ2-7; TRBD1 matches 7 bases. V shed 5 bases, J shed 0 bases, and the junction held 7 bases outside the gene matches. Germline V CDR1 and CDR2: MNHNY, SVGAGI (reference sequence). The CDR3 length is 15 residues. CDR3 amino acids: CASSPTGTVSYEQYF. DNA for the CDR3: TGTGCCAGCAGTCCTACCGGGACAGTCTCCTACGAGCAGTACTTC.

This sequence joins TRBV18 and TRBJ1-5, with no clear D. Germline CDR1 reads KGHSH; CDR2 reads LQKENI. The CDR3 totals 14 residues. V gave up 3 bases and J gave up 0 bases, with 6 bases separating them. CDR3 sequence: CASSPVFSNQPQHF. In DNA, the CDR3 is TGTGCCAGCTCACCGGTCTTTAGCAATCAGCCCCAGCATTTT.

The sample holds a few counts of this clonotype. The V and J genes are TRBV27 and TRBJ1-1; 9 bases are shared with TRBD1. CDR3 length: 17 residues. CDR1 is MNHEY, CDR2 SMNVEV, per germline (reference sequence). The ends lost 7 bases at V and 4 bases at J; junction bases unmatched: 16. The CDR3 DNA reads TGTGCCAGCAAGGGACAGGGAGCGTTCGGTGTGGGCACTGAAGCTTTCTTT. This sequence encodes CASKGQGAFGVGTEAFF.

The chain employs TRBV7-8 and TRBJ2-7; 11 bases map to TRBD2. With 5 bases clipped from V and 2 bases from J, the junction kept 5 bases outside the gene matches. The CDR3 loop spans 15 amino acids. Germline CDR1 is SGHVS and CDR2 is FQNEAQ. The CDR3 bases are TGTGCCAGCAGCCAAACTAGCGGGGGTACCTACGAGCAGTACTTC. Residues: CASSQTSGGTYEQYF.

This clonotype has more than one count but fewer than ten. The CDR3 DNA reads as TGTGCCAGCAGTGAATTGGACAGGGAAGCTAGACTGTTTTTT. Translation gives CASSELDREARLFF. The chain carries TRBV7-8 and TRBJ1-4; 8 positions match TRBD1. CDR1 is SGHVS, CDR2 FQNEAQ, per germline. The CDR3 has 14 residues. Trimming took 6 bases from V and 13 from J; bases not matched to a gene: 13. The full variable domain, with the rest looked up from reference TRBV7-8 and TRBJ1-4, is GAGVSQSPRYKVAKRGQDVALRCDPISGHVSLFWYQQALGQGPEFLTYFQNEAQLDKSGLPSDRFFAERPEGSVSTLKIQRTQQEDSAVYLCASSELDREARLFFGSGTQLSVL.

As DNA, the CDR3 is TGCGCCAGCAGCCCCCTGACTAGCGGGAGTTTGGGTGAGCAGTTCTTC. Protein sequence: CASSPLTSGSLGEQFF. This chain links TRBV4-3 with TRBJ2-1; 12 bases agree with TRBD2. CDR3 size: 16 residues. Trimming removed 4 bases from V and 9 bases from J; junction bases left unmatched: 10. The germline V gene has CDR1 LGHNA and CDR2 YSLEER.

The table lists this clonotype with a few counts. The rearrangement joins TRBV12-3 or TRBV12-4 to TRBJ2-3; D possibly corresponds to TRBD1 (6 bases). This CDR3 comprises 15 residues. V lost 7 bases and J lost 5, with 19 bases in between. CDR3 amino acids: CASTDGYGGVDTQYF. In DNA, the CDR3 is TGTGCCAGCACCGATGGATATGGGGGCGTAGATACGCAGTATTTT.

This sequence joins TRBV24-1 and TRBJ1-4, with 8 bases identical to TRBD1. V shed 4 bases and J 7 bases; nucleotides not matched to a gene: 7. The germline gives CDR1 KGHDR, CDR2 SFDVKD. The CDR3 sequence is 15 residues long. CDR3: CATSEPGQAGEKLFF. The DNA of the CDR3 is TGTGCCACCAGTGAACCGGGACAGGCTGGTGAAAAACTGTTTTTT.

This clonotype was seen a few times. The chain employs TRBV11-3 and TRBJ2-2; the D gene is possibly TRBD2 (6 bases). Trimming took 4 bases from V and 2 from J, leaving 14 bases between them. This CDR3 has 16 amino acids. Germline lookup yields CDR1 SGHNT and CDR2 YENEEA. CDR3 residues: CASSSGTPINTGELFF. CDR3 nucleotides: TGTGCCAGCAGCTCCGGGACTCCGATTAACACCGGGGAGCTGTTTTTT.

The chain has TRBV11-1 and TRBJ2-1; 8 nucleotides agree with TRBD2. Germline-derived CDR1 and CDR2 are SGHAT and FQDESV (reference sequence). CDR3 length: 17 amino acids. Trimming took 3 bases from V and 4 from J; bases not matched to a gene: 11. The chain's CDR3 is CASSLQADSGSYNEQFF. Here the CDR3 DNA reads TGTGCCAGCAGCTTGCAAGCGGACAGCGGGAGTTACAATGAGCAGTTCTTC.